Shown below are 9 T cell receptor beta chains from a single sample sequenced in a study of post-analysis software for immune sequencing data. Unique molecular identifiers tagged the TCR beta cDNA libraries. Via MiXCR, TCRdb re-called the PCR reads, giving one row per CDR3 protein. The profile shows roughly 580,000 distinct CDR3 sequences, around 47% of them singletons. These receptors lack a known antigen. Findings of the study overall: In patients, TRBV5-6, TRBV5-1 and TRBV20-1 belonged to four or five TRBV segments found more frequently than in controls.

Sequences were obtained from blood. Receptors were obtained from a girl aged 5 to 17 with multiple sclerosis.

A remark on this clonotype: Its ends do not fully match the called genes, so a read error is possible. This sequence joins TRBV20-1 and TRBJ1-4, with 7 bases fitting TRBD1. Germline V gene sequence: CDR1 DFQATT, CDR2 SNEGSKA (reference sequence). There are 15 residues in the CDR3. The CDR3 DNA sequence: TGCAGTGCTGGAGACTCGACAGGGATTAATGAAAAACTGTTTTTT. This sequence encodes CSAGDSTGINEKLFF.

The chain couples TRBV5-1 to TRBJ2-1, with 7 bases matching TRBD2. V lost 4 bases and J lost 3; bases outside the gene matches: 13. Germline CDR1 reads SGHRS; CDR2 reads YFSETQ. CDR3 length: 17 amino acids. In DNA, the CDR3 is TGCGCCAGCAGCGACGCAGGTAGAGAGCGGGGCTACAATGAGCAGTTCTTC. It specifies CASSDAGRERGYNEQFF.

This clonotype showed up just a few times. The DNA of the CDR3 is TGTGCCAGCAGCCCACAGGGGGCCTACGAGCAGTACTTC. Residues: CASSPQGAYEQYF. The V call is TRBV11-3, the J call TRBJ2-7; 8 bases fit TRBD1. The CDR3 runs 13 residues. V trimming: 5 bases; J trimming: 2 bases; junction bases outside the gene matches: 2. Germline assignment: CDR1 SGHNT and CDR2 YENEEA.

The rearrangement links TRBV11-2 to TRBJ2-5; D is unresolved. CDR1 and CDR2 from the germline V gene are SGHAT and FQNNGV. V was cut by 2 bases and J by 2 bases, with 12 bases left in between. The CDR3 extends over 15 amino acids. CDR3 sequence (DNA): TGTGCCAGCAGCTTATTGGGCAGGAGTCAAGAGACCCAGTACTTC. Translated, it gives CASSLLGRSQETQYF. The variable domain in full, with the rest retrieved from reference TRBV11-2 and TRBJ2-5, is EAGVAQSPRYKIIEKRQSVAFWCNPISGHATLYWYQQILGQGPKLLIQFQNNGVVDDSQLPKDRFSAERLKGVDSTLKIQPAKLEDSAVYLCASSLLGRSQETQYFGPGTRLLVL.

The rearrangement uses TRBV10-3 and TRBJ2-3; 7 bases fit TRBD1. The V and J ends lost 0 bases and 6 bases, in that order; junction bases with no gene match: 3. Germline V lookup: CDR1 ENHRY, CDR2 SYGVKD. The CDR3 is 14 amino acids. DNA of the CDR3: TGTGCCATCAGTGAGTCGACAGGGCGGGATACGCAGTATTTT. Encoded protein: CAISESTGRDTQYF.

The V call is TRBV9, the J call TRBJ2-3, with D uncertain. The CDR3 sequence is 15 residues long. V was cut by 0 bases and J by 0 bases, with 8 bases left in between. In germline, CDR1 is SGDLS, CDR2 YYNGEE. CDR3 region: CASSVEVRSTDTQYF. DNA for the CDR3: TGTGCCAGCAGCGTAGAAGTGAGGAGCACAGATACGCAGTATTTT.

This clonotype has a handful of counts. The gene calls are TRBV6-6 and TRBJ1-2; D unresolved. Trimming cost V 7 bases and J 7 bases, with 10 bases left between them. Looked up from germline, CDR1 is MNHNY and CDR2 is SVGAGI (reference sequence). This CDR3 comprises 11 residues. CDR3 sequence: CASTRAAGYTF. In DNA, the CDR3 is TGTGCCAGCACACGGGCGGCTGGCTACACCTTC.

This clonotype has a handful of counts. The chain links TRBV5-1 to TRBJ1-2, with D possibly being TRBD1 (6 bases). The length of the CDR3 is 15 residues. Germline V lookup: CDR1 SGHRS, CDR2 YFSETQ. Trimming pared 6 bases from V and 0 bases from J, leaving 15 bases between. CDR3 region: CASNPQGSPNYGYTF. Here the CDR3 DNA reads TGCGCCAGCAACCCACAGGGATCACCTAACTATGGCTACACCTTC.

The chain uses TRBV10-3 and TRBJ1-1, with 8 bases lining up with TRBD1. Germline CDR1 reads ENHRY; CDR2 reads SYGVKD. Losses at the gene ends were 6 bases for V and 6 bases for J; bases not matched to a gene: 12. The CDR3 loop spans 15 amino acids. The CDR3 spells CAIRGQGPFTSEAFF. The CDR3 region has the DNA TGTGCCATCAGAGGACAGGGCCCCTTCACTTCTGAAGCTTTCTTT.